Detailed here is one TCR beta chain. Its matching antigen is unknown. Assay: immunoSEQ multiplex PCR; the TCRdb copy retains only in-frame clones and omits some. The table shows tens of thousands of clones, with around 84% occurring only once. The V gene's germline CDR1 is SGHNT and CDR2 YYREEE (reference sequence). The V gene end was trimmed by 4 bases and the J gene end by 2 bases; junction bases not matched to a gene: 4. The CDR3 sequence is 14 residues long. This sample stems from a study of OX40 agonist ivuxolimab in advanced cancers. Study-wide points: Among the lowest peripheral clonal expansion occurred in 0.1-3.0 mg/kg partial responders.

The J gene is TRBJ2-5, the V gene TRBV5-4, with 8 bases identical to TRBD1. Material: CD4+ or CD8+ T cells sorted from blood, obtained in a trial of the OX40 agonist ivuxolimab. The sequence came from an adult with an advanced solid tumor such as melanoma, head and neck, liver or kidney cancer. The CDR3 sequence: CASSPGQAQETQYF. In DNA form, the CDR3 reads TGTGCCAGCAGCCCGGGACAGGCTCAAGAGACCCAGTACTTC.